The present T cell receptor beta chain was sequenced within a study of CD8+ T cells in alopecia areata. As for the study in general: Scoring of severity for treated patients was based on percentage of affected scalp area.

The study, taken as a whole, reports: In blood and scalp, many expanded lesional clones persisted during tofacitinib. The link between baseline CD8+ expansion and response remains uncertain with one nonresponder. Alopecia totalis/universalis scalp especially showed more expanded CD8+ clones than normal scalp.

Sequencing used cDNA as its template, made by extracting RNA and reverse transcribing it. The repertoire was sequenced with immunoSEQ multiplex PCR; TCRdb's copy has only in-frame clones and lacks some. The sample yields about 200,000 clones, 58% seen once. Treatment reported: oral pan-JAK inhibitor, 5-10 mg twice daily. With regard to this clone: Its antigen is undetermined.

The CDR3 loop spans 13 amino acids. The germline V gene encodes CDR1 SGHRS and CDR2 YFSETQ. After removal of 4 bases from V and 5 bases from J, the junction contained 3 bases not matched to a gene. The clonotype was recovered from a human donor with alopecia areata. J is TRBJ2-1 and V is TRBV5-1; 7 bases align to TRBD1. The sample in question was CD4+ T cells sorted from blood, obtained at week 24, from a patient treated with tofacitinib. The CDR3 nucleotides are TGCGCCAGCAGCCCGGGACAGAACAATGAGCAGTTCTTC. This sequence encodes CASSPGQNNEQFF.